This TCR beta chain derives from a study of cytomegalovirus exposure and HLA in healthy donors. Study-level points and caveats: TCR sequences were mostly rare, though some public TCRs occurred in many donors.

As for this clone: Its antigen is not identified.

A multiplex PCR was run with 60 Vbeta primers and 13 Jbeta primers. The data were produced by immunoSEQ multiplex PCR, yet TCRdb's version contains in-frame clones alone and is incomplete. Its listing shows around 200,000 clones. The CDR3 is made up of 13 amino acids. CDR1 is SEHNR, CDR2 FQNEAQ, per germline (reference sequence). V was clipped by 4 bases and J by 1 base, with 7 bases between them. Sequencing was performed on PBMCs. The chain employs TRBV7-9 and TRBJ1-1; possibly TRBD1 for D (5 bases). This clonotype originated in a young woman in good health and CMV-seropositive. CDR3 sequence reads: CASSYGQNTEAFF. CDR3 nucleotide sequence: TGTGCCAGCAGCTACGGACAGAACACTGAAGCTTTCTTT.